Shown below are 28 T cell receptor beta chains from a single sample sequenced in a study of blood T cells in healthy people across ages. Next came a second PCR, run for about 6 to 11 cycles, which used a sample-barcoded 5' primer along with a J-beta primer mix. MiXCR, run by TCRdb on the 5' RACE reads, gives a single entry per CDR3 protein. The data show hundreds of thousands of distinct CDR3 sequences, around three fifths seen once. The sequencing input was blood. The source of these receptors is a man between 60 and 75 years old in good health.

This clonotype was seen a handful of times. The rearrangement links TRBV20-1 to TRBJ2-6; TRBD1 is a possible D gene (6 bases). The V end was cut by 6 bases, the J end by 3 bases, with 12 bases between. The germline CDR1 and CDR2 sequences are DFQATT and SNEGSKA (reference sequence). The CDR3 runs to 14 residues. The CDR3 protein is CSAKQGVGANVLTF. In DNA form, the CDR3 reads TGCAGTGCGAAACAGGGCGTTGGGGCCAACGTCCTGACTTTC.

The sample holds one count of this clonotype. The chain employs TRBV5-1 and TRBJ2-3; 10 bases are shared with TRBD1. Germline V gives CDR1 SGHRS, CDR2 YFSETQ. The CDR3 loop spans 15 amino acids. The V segment lost 4 bases and the J segment 3 bases; nucleotides outside the gene matches: 5. CDR3 bases: TGCGCCAGCAGCATGGACAGGGGGTTTACAGATACGCAGTATTTT. This translates into CASSMDRGFTDTQYF.

The rearrangement joins TRBV24-1 to TRBJ2-1; possibly TRBD2 for D (6 bases). The CDR3 consists of 13 residues. V gave up 2 bases and J gave up 12 bases, with 13 bases separating them. The germline V gene has CDR1 KGHDR and CDR2 SFDVKD. The CDR3 sequence is CATSDYRGSGQFF. Written as DNA, the CDR3 is TGTGCCACCAGTGATTATCGGGGGTCAGGGCAGTTCTTC.

The rearrangement uses TRBV5-1 and TRBJ2-3; D is undetermined. Trimming pared 1 base from V and 5 bases from J, leaving 11 bases between. From germline, CDR1 is SGHRS and CDR2 YFSETQ. This CDR3 has 14 residues. The CDR3 bases are TGCGCCAGCAGCTTGCGCAAAGTGGTAGATACGCAGTATTTT. Protein: CASSLRKVVDTQYF.

The chain couples TRBV3-1 to TRBJ1-5; TRBD1 agrees at 12 bases. This CDR3 is built from 15 residues. From germline, CDR1 is LGHDT and CDR2 YNNKEL (reference sequence). J was trimmed by 5 bases and V by 5 bases; bases with no gene match: 4. CDR3 nucleotide sequence: TGTGCCAGCAGCGCCGGGACAGGGGGCGATCAGCCCCAGCATTTT. Translating gives CASSAGTGGDQPQHF.

V and J are TRBV20-1 and TRBJ1-2, with D uncertain. The CDR3 is made up of 12 amino acids. Looked up from germline, CDR1 is DFQATT and CDR2 is SNEGSKA (reference sequence). V was clipped by 3 bases and J by 8 bases, with 13 bases between them. The CDR3 coding sequence is TGCAGTGCTAGGACCTATGACGGAGGCTACACCTTC. It encodes CSARTYDGGYTF.

The rearrangement joins TRBV19 to TRBJ2-3, with 12 bases lining up with TRBD2. The CDR3 totals 18 residues. The junction had 9 bases not matched to a gene; V was cut back by 5 bases and J by 0 bases. The germline gives CDR1 LNHDA, CDR2 SQIVND (reference sequence). CDR3 sequence reads: CASSGGLAGSPSTDTQYF. The DNA for the CDR3 is TGTGCCAGTAGTGGCGGACTAGCGGGGAGCCCTAGCACAGATACGCAGTATTTT.

The table lists this clonotype with a few counts. This chain joins TRBV10-2 and TRBJ2-5, with D possibly TRBD1 on 6 matching bases. The V gene's germline CDR1 is WSHSY and CDR2 SAAADI. V lost 9 bases and J 0 bases, leaving 8 bases between the germline ends. The CDR3 is made up of 12 amino acids. The CDR3, as DNA: TGCGCCAGTTGGGGGCACCAAGAGACCCAGTACTTC. Residues: CASWGHQETQYF.

The V gene is TRBV12-3 or TRBV12-4, the J gene TRBJ2-4; 7 bases line up with TRBD1. V lost 6 bases and J lost 9; bases outside the gene matches: 5. The CDR3 length is 12 residues. CDR3 residues: CASSYRGTIQYF. The CDR3 DNA reads as TGTGCCAGCAGCTACAGGGGAACCATTCAGTACTTC.

Concerning this clonotype itself: The junction departs from the called germline gene at one end, perhaps through a read error. V usage is TRBV20-1 and J usage is TRBJ1-2; a weak D match, TRBD1 (5 bases). The CDR3 covers 15 residues. Germline V lookup: CDR1 DFQATT, CDR2 SNEGSKA (reference sequence). CDR3 coding DNA: TGCAGTGCTACTTCGACCAGAGGAGACAGCTATAGCTACACCTTC. Its translation is CSATSTRGDSYSYTF.

The CDR3 coding sequence is TGCAGCGCTGATGGGGCGCCGGGGGCAGATACGCAGTATTTT. This codes for CSADGAPGADTQYF. This rearrangement joins TRBV29-1 to TRBJ2-3; D perhaps matches TRBD2 (6 bases). The CDR3 has 14 residues. With 7 bases removed from V and 4 bases from J, the gap between germline ends came to 18 bases. Per the germline V gene, CDR1 is SQVTM and CDR2 is ANQGSEA.

V gene TRBV7-9 combines with J gene TRBJ1-2; D gene ambiguous. The ends were cut back, 2 bases at V and 4 bases at J, with 8 bases in the middle. The CDR3 is 13 amino acids. Germline CDR1 SEHNR, CDR2 FQNEAQ (reference sequence). This chain's CDR3 is CASSLPDAYGYTF. CDR3 nucleotide sequence: TGTGCCAGCAGCTTACCGGACGCCTATGGCTACACCTTC.

The chain is built from TRBV10-3 and TRBJ2-1; 10 bases agree with TRBD2. Germline CDR1 is ENHRY and CDR2 is SYGVKD. The CDR3 sequence is 15 residues long. J was trimmed by 13 bases and V by 4 bases; bases with no gene match: 13. CDR3 nucleotide sequence: TGTGCCATCAGTGGGCCTAGCGGGGGCCAAGAGACCCAGTTCTTC. Its protein product is CAISGPSGGQETQFF.

The V and J genes are TRBV13 and TRBJ2-7; TRBD1 agrees at 7 bases. From germline, CDR1 is PRHDT and CDR2 FYEKMQ (reference sequence). CDR3 length: 17 residues. Trimming cost V 1 base and J 3 bases; bases outside gene matches: 12. This chain's CDR3 is CASSLVGGGQARYEQYF. DNA for the CDR3: TGTGCCAGCAGCTTAGTTGGGGGTGGACAGGCACGCTACGAGCAGTACTTC.

The chain combines TRBV10-3 with TRBJ2-1; D may be TRBD1 (5 bases). The CDR3 covers 16 residues. Germline assignment: CDR1 ENHRY and CDR2 SYGVKD. V was shortened by 0 bases and J by 0 bases, with 9 bases between the two germline ends. CDR3 nucleotide sequence: TGTGCCATCAGTGAGTCGACAGCGATCTCCTACAATGAGCAGTTCTTC. It specifies CAISESTAISYNEQFF.

The V and J genes are TRBV4-1 and TRBJ2-1, with TRBD2 matching over 9 bases. After removal of 4 bases from V and 4 bases from J, the junction contained 11 bases not matched to a gene. This CDR3 has 17 residues. Germline V CDR1 and CDR2: MGHRA, YSYEKL. The chain's CDR3 is CASSLRISGGEYNEQFF. In nucleotides, the CDR3 is TGCGCCAGCAGCCTCCGAATTAGCGGGGGAGAGTACAATGAGCAGTTCTTC.

This chain connects TRBV28 to TRBJ2-5, with D tentatively TRBD2 (7 bases). The germline V and J ends were trimmed by 3 bases and 4 bases, with 15 bases remaining between them. This CDR3 is 15 amino acids long. CDR1 is MDHEN, CDR2 SYDVKM, per germline. The CDR3 DNA reads as TGTGCCAGCAGTTTCCTCGAGGGGGGGACAGAGACCCAGTACTTC. The encoded protein is CASSFLEGGTETQYF.

The chain employs TRBV7-9 and TRBJ2-1; 13 bases agree with TRBD2. Germline V gene data show CDR1 as SEHNR and CDR2 as FQNEAQ (reference sequence). This CDR3 has 16 residues. Losses at the gene ends were 5 bases for V and 7 bases for J; bases not matched to a gene: 8. Here the CDR3 DNA reads TGTGCCAGCAGCGGAACGGGACTAGCGGGGAGGAATGAGCAGTTCTTC. Amino acids: CASSGTGLAGRNEQFF.

The chain recombines TRBV20-1 with TRBJ2-5; no reliable D call. Germline CDR1 DFQATT, CDR2 SNEGSKA (reference sequence). Trimming took 7 bases from V and 6 from J, leaving 12 bases between them. The CDR3 spans 11 residues. The CDR3 loop reads CSVGPAQTQYF. The DNA of the CDR3 is TGCAGTGTCGGCCCGGCCCAGACCCAGTACTTC.

This sequence joins TRBV24-1 and TRBJ1-5; 7 bases align to TRBD1. The CDR3 totals 13 residues. The germline CDR1 and CDR2 sequences are KGHDR and SFDVKD. V shed 6 bases and J 7 bases; nucleotides not matched to a gene: 5. CDR3 bases: TGTGCCACCAGTCAGGGGGTAAGACAGCCCCAGCATTTT. Protein sequence: CATSQGVRQPQHF.

This clonotype was counted a few times. This sequence joins TRBV10-3 and TRBJ2-7, with 8 bases aligning to TRBD1. The ends lost 5 bases at V and 0 bases at J; junction bases unmatched: 3. The CDR3 has 14 residues. Germline CDR1 and CDR2: ENHRY and SYGVKD. In DNA form, the CDR3 reads TGTGCCATCAGTCGGGACAGGAGCTCCTACGAGCAGTACTTC. The encoded protein is CAISRDRSSYEQYF.

This clonotype has just a few counts. The chain employs TRBV28 and TRBJ1-2; D remains unclear. Germline V gene data show CDR1 as MDHEN and CDR2 as SYDVKM. CDR3 length equals 12 residues. The V end lost 7 bases, the J end lost 8 bases, and 14 bases lay between the germline ends. The CDR3 protein is CASNKRGRGYTF. DNA of the CDR3: TGTGCCAGCAACAAACGGGGTAGGGGCTACACCTTC.

The genes are TRBV21-1 and TRBJ2-7; TRBD2, the table's D call, lacks a check against the DNA. The end of the DNA fits TRBJ2-4 better, so the J call may be wrong. TRBV21-1 is listed as a pseudogene. The CDR3 is made up of 16 amino acids. The CDR3 DNA is TGTGCCAGCAGCAAATTTGCTAGCGGGGGCCGGAACATTCAGTACTTC. Its translation: CASSKFASGGRNIQYF.

The chain links TRBV3-1 to TRBJ1-1; 12 bases fit TRBD1. The germline V gene encodes CDR1 LGHDT and CDR2 YNNKEL (reference sequence). After removal of 0 bases from V and 8 bases from J, the junction contained 10 bases not matched to a gene. The CDR3 contains 17 residues. CDR3 in DNA: TGTGCCAGCAGCCAAGATCCGGGACAGGGGGCGAATGGGGAAGCTTTCTTT. It encodes CASSQDPGQGANGEAFF.

The sample holds a few counts of this clonotype. This chain connects TRBV29-1 to TRBJ2-7; TRBD1 matches at 8 bases. V lost 6 bases and J lost 3; bases outside the gene matches: 10. CDR3 length equals 14 residues. Germline loops: CDR1 SQVTM, CDR2 ANQGSEA. CDR3 loop: CSVGRGTGNYEQYF. As DNA, the CDR3 is TGCAGCGTAGGGAGAGGGACAGGAAACTACGAGCAGTACTTC.

This sequence joins TRBV6-2 or TRBV6-3 and TRBJ2-1; 8 bases map to TRBD1. Germline lookup yields CDR1 MNHEY and CDR2 SVGEGT. The CDR3 length is 15 residues. The V and J ends lost 5 bases and 0 bases, in that order; junction bases with no gene match: 3. As DNA, the CDR3 is TGTGCCAGCAGTCGACAGGGGATCTCCTACAATGAGCAGTTCTTC. It specifies CASSRQGISYNEQFF.

The V gene is TRBV5-1, the J gene TRBJ2-7; D is undetermined. This CDR3 contains 14 residues. Germline CDR1 reads SGHRS; CDR2 reads YFSETQ. V was clipped by 4 bases and J by 3 bases, with 14 bases between them. Written as DNA, the CDR3 is TGCGCCAGCAGCCTCAAAGTGGGGATCTACGAGCAGTACTTC. Translation gives CASSLKVGIYEQYF.

The chain uses TRBV6-1 and TRBJ2-7, with no clear D. This CDR3 contains 12 residues. Trimming pared 7 bases from V and 3 bases from J, leaving 10 bases between. Germline V gene data show CDR1 as MNHNS and CDR2 as SASEGT. This CDR3 reads CASTENSYEQYF. The CDR3 bases are TGTGCCAGCACCGAAAACAGCTACGAGCAGTACTTC.